This T cell receptor beta chain came from a study of cytomegalovirus exposure and HLA in healthy donors. Across the whole study: Inside one of the first data releases sat 85 million or so unique TCRs taken from HLA-typed donors.

Study-level points and caveats: A few V segments could not be told apart, such as TRBV6-2 and TRBV6-3, and were left out. It was 164 TCR beta chains that were listed as cytomegalovirus-associated.

Healthy bone marrow donors formed the donor group. Of note for this clone: Its target is unknown.

With 5 bases clipped from V and 4 bases from J, the junction kept 7 bases outside the gene matches. Germline CDR1 reads SEHNR; CDR2 reads FQNEAQ (reference sequence). The CDR3 length is 16 residues. The PCR contained 60 Vbeta and 13 Jbeta primers. Generated by immunoSEQ multiplex PCR, the TCRdb table keeps only in-frame clones and is missing some. The sample has 120,000 to 150,000 clones; roughly 78% are singletons. Sequencing input: PBMCs. The source is a man younger than 30 in good health and CMV-seropositive. This rearrangement joins TRBV7-9 to TRBJ2-3; 12 bases match TRBD1. In DNA form, the CDR3 reads TGTGCCAGCAGCGTATCCGGGACAGGGGGCGCAGATACGCAGTATTTT. Encoded protein: CASSVSGTGGADTQYF. Variable domain in full (rest from reference TRBV7-9 and TRBJ2-3): DTGVSQNPRHKITKRGQNVTFRCDPISEHNRLYWYRQTLGQGPEFLTYFQNEAQLEKSRLLSDRFSAERPKGSFSTLEIQRTEQGDSAMYLCASSVSGTGGADTQYFGPGTRLTVL.